Below, 13 T cell receptor beta chains from the same sample are listed, as sequenced in a study of post-analysis software for immune sequencing data. Tagging with unique molecular identifiers was a feature of the TCR beta cDNA libraries. TCRdb re-derived calls from the PCR reads in MiXCR, one entry per CDR3 protein. This table holds hundreds of thousands of distinct CDR3 sequences, roughly 29% found once. What these receptors recognize is not known. Study conclusions and caveats: TRBV segments more frequent in patients than in controls numbered several and included TRBV5-6, TRBV5-1 and TRBV20-1.

Sequenced: blood. The receptors were sampled from a girl under 18 with multiple sclerosis.

On this clonotype itself: A clone one base away is much larger, so this may be a read error. The chain links TRBV7-2 to TRBJ2-3; D gene ambiguous. This CDR3 has 11 amino acids. Germline loops: CDR1 SGHTA, CDR2 FQGNSA. CDR3 sequence reads: CAGSQTDTQYF. For the CDR3, the DNA is TGTGCCGGCAGCCAGACAGATACGCAGTATTTT.

This clonotype was seen more than once but under ten times. The CDR3, as DNA: TGTGCCAGCCAGCGAAGAGGAGCGGGAGGGCCCCACGAGCAGTACTTC. This translates into CASQRRGAGGPHEQYF. The chain recombines TRBV14 with TRBJ2-7, with TRBD2 matching 10 bases. Trimming at V came to 8 bases and at J to 5 bases, leaving 15 bases not matched to a gene. The CDR3 runs to 16 residues. Per the germline V gene, CDR1 is SGHDN and CDR2 is FVKESK.

The rearrangement links TRBV6-2 or TRBV6-3 to TRBJ2-7; 7 bases agree with TRBD2. V was pared by 2 bases and J by 6 bases, with 7 bases of the junction left unmatched. The germline CDR1 and CDR2 sequences are MNHEY and SVGEGT. The CDR3 runs 14 residues. The CDR3 reads CASSYLAGAGEQYF. The CDR3 DNA reads as TGTGCCAGCAGTTACCTTGCGGGAGCGGGCGAGCAGTACTTC.

This clonotype was picked up a small number of times. V gene TRBV5-6 combines with J gene TRBJ2-1; 7 bases match TRBD2. CDR1 SGHDT and CDR2 YYEEEE come from the germline V gene. This CDR3 is built from 17 residues. Germline trimming cut 3 bases from V and 0 bases from J; bases unmatched to any gene: 9. The CDR3 sequence is CASSSGLVGSSYNEQFF. As DNA, the CDR3 is TGTGCCAGCAGCTCCGGACTAGTCGGCAGCTCCTACAATGAGCAGTTCTTC.

This chain joins TRBV12-3 or TRBV12-4 and TRBJ2-3, with a possible D match to TRBD2 (6 bases). The V gene lost 3 bases and the J gene lost 1 base, with 11 bases spanning the gap. The CDR3 totals 15 residues. CDR3 protein: CASSFAGHGTDTQYF. The CDR3 DNA is TGTGCCAGCAGTTTCGCGGGGCATGGCACAGATACGCAGTATTTT.

The chain uses TRBV6-6 and TRBJ2-7; 9 nucleotides agree with TRBD2. CDR1 and CDR2 (germline): MNHNY, SVGAGI (reference sequence). Unmatched junction bases numbered 12, after V lost 2 bases and J lost 7 bases. There are 16 residues in the CDR3. The DNA for the CDR3 is TGTGCCAGCAGTTACGCGTTAGCGGGAGTGATAAGGGAGCAGTACTTC. Its translation: CASSYALAGVIREQYF.

The chain carries TRBV5-4 and TRBJ2-6, with TRBD2 identical over 8 bases. There are 18 residues in the CDR3. Germline CDR1 is SGHNT and CDR2 is YYREEE (reference sequence). With 2 bases clipped from V and 0 bases from J, the junction kept 7 bases outside the gene matches. CDR3 sequence reads: CASSFKREGLSGANVLTF. CDR3 bases: TGTGCCAGCAGCTTTAAACGGGAGGGCCTCTCTGGGGCCAACGTCCTGACTTTC.

As concerns this clonotype: At one end, the junction sequence differs from germline, possibly due to a read error. The J gene is TRBJ1-2, the V gene TRBV9, with 7 bases lining up with TRBD1. This CDR3 has 15 amino acids. Germline values: CDR1 SGDLS, CDR2 YYNGEE. The CDR3 region has the DNA TGTGCCAGCAGCGTAGGGCTCAGGACAGGCGATGGCCACACCTTC. It encodes CASSVGLRTGDGHTF. The whole variable domain, remainder taken from reference TRBV9 and TRBJ1-2, is DSGVTQTPKHLITATGQRVTLRCSPRSGDLSVYWYQQSLDQGLQFLIQYYNGEERAKGNILERFSAQQFPDLHSELNLSSLELGDSALYFCASSVGLRTGDGHTFGSGTRLTVV.

This clonotype was counted ten times or more. The CDR3 bases are TGCAGCGGAGACAGAATGAACACTGAAGCTTTCTTT. As protein: CSGDRMNTEAFF. The rearrangement links TRBV29-1 to TRBJ1-1; weak D call: TRBD1 (5 bases). The germline V and J ends were trimmed by 7 bases and 0 bases, with 9 bases remaining between them. CDR1 and CDR2 from the germline V gene are SQVTM and ANQGSEA. The CDR3 has 12 residues.

This chain uses TRBV6-5 with TRBJ2-1, with D possibly being TRBD2 (6 bases). The V end lost 2 bases, the J end lost 6 bases, and 14 bases lay between the germline ends. Germline CDR1 MNHEY, CDR2 SVGAGI. The CDR3 is 15 residues long. The CDR3 DNA reads as TGTGCCAGCAGTTACCGGCTAGCGAGTCTCAATGAGCAGTTCTTC. Translating it yields CASSYRLASLNEQFF.

This clonotype was counted only a few times. The rearrangement uses TRBV7-2 and TRBJ2-3; TRBD2 matches at 11 bases. Germline-derived CDR1 and CDR2 are SGHTA and FQGNSA. Trimming removed 5 bases from V and 4 bases from J; junction bases left unmatched: 8. CDR3 length: 16 residues. The CDR3 region has the DNA TGTGCCAGCAGCCCTCGGACTAGCGGGTTGGCAGATACGCAGTATTTT. It specifies CASSPRTSGLADTQYF.

This clonotype was detected ten times or more. The chain carries TRBV5-1 and TRBJ2-4; D perhaps matches TRBD1 (5 bases). CDR1 and CDR2 from the germline V gene are SGHRS and YFSETQ. The length of the CDR3 is 13 residues. Trimming cost V 4 bases and J 9 bases, with 14 bases left between them. The CDR3, as DNA: TGCGCCAGCAGCGCGGTTCAGGGCAGCATTCAGTACTTC. It codes for CASSAVQGSIQYF.

This clonotype was seen more than once but under ten times. The chain recombines TRBV7-2 with TRBJ1-4; no clear D gene. Trimming pared 3 bases from V and 2 bases from J, leaving 10 bases between. In germline, CDR1 is SGHTA, CDR2 FQGNSA. There are 15 residues in the CDR3. The CDR3 DNA follows: TGTGCCAGCAGCTTGACCCGGGTTACTAATGAAAAACTGTTTTTT. This encodes CASSLTRVTNEKLFF.